One and the same sample provided the 30 T cell receptor beta chains below, sequenced in a study of Ad26.COV2.S vaccination and SARS-CoV-2 variants. Sequencing used immunoSEQ multiplex PCR; TCRdb keeps in-frame clones, though not all of them. Of over 85,000 clones listed, more than 70% are singletons. The sample consisted of peripheral blood, taken after recovery from COVID-19. These receptors all stem from a human donor who had recovered from COVID-19.

This chain joins TRBV28 and TRBJ2-2; 7 bases fit TRBD1. Germline CDR1 reads MDHEN; CDR2 reads SYDVKM. V was pared by 7 bases and J by 6 bases, with 5 bases of the junction left unmatched. The CDR3 sequence is 13 residues long. The CDR3 DNA is TGTGCCAGCACGAGGGGGCGCCCCGGGGAGCTGTTTTTT. Protein sequence: CASTRGRPGELFF.

The rearrangement uses TRBV5-6 and TRBJ2-3; tentative D call: TRBD1 (5 bases). This CDR3 has 14 amino acids. The V gene's germline CDR1 is SGHDT and CDR2 YYEEEE. V gave up 0 bases and J gave up 11 bases, with 16 bases separating them. CDR3 in amino acids: CASSLGQPLRGQYF. DNA of the CDR3: TGTGCCAGCAGCTTGGGACAGCCTCTAAGGGGGCAGTATTTT.

This clone was observed a few times. The V call is TRBV4-1, the J call TRBJ2-7, with 10 bases matching TRBD2. The CDR3 has 16 amino acids. V lost 2 bases, J lost 7 bases, and 11 bases stayed unmatched. In germline, CDR1 is MGHRA, CDR2 YSYEKL. The CDR3 DNA is TGCGCCAGCAGCCAACTGTCTCTAGCGGGAGTAGGGGAGCAGTACTTC. Its translation is CASSQLSLAGVGEQYF.

In this sample, this clone turned up a few times. The chain couples TRBV11-2 to TRBJ2-7; 16 positions match TRBD2. The CDR3 is made up of 17 amino acids. Germline values: CDR1 SGHAT, CDR2 FQNNGV. Trimming cost V 5 bases and J 3 bases; bases outside gene matches: 7. Written as DNA, the CDR3 is TGTGCCAGCAGCCAGGGACTAGCGGGAGGGTTGGGCTACGAGCAGTACTTC. Protein sequence: CASSQGLAGGLGYEQYF.

This chain links TRBV6-4 with TRBJ2-3; 7 positions agree with TRBD1. Losses at the gene ends were 3 bases for V and 1 base for J; bases not matched to a gene: 1. Per germline, CDR1 MRHNA and CDR2 SNTAGT. This CDR3 has 14 residues. Here the CDR3 reads CASSEQGGTDTQYF. CDR3 coding DNA: TGTGCCAGCAGTGAGCAGGGGGGCACAGATACGCAGTATTTT.

The rearrangement uses TRBV28 and TRBJ1-2, with no clear D. V was pared by 5 bases and J by 5 bases, with 6 bases between. The length of the CDR3 is 11 residues. Germline V gene data show CDR1 as MDHEN and CDR2 as SYDVKM. The CDR3: CASSSGYGYTF. The DNA for the CDR3 is TGTGCCAGCAGTAGCGGATATGGCTACACCTTC.

The gene calls are TRBV5-5 and TRBJ2-1, with D possibly matching TRBD2 (6 bases). Deletions cut 5 bases from V and 2 bases from J, with 17 bases between. Germline values: CDR1 SGHKS, CDR2 YYEKEE (reference sequence). CDR3 size: 16 residues. CDR3 amino acids: CASRGDAGGTYNEQFF. CDR3 coding DNA: TGTGCCAGCAGGGGAGACGCGGGCGGGACCTACAATGAGCAGTTCTTC.

V gene TRBV5-4 combines with J gene TRBJ2-3; the D gene is possibly TRBD2 (5 bases). V was cut by 4 bases and J by 1 base, with 13 bases left in between. This CDR3 contains 15 residues. Germline V CDR1 and CDR2: SGHNT, YYREEE (reference sequence). DNA of the CDR3: TGTGCCAGCAGCCAACTAGAACCCGGCACAGATACGCAGTATTTT. It is translated as CASSQLEPGTDTQYF. Full variable domain (outside the CDR3, taken from reference TRBV5-4 and TRBJ2-3): ETGVTQSPTHLIKTRGQQVTLRCSSQSGHNTVSWYQQALGQGPQFIFQYYREEENGRGNFPPRFSGLQFPNYSSELNVNALELDDSALYLCASSQLEPGTDTQYFGPGTRLTVL.

The V gene is TRBV6-5, the J gene TRBJ1-4, with D possibly TRBD1 on 5 matching bases. CDR1 is MNHEY and CDR2 is SVGAGI in the germline V gene. V shed 5 bases and J shed 11 bases, with 15 bases lying between them. The CDR3 has 13 amino acids. The CDR3 loop is CASSITGLGKLFF. For the CDR3, the DNA is TGTGCCAGCAGTATAACAGGTTTAGGGAAACTGTTTTTT.

The rearrangement joins TRBV12-5 to TRBJ2-4; D call uncertain. This CDR3 is 17 amino acids long. Trimming took 8 bases from V and 1 from J, leaving 21 bases between them. Germline V gene lookup returns CDR1 LGHNT and CDR2 FRNRAP. The CDR3 loop reads CASQSQAVMRAKNIQYF. The DNA for the CDR3 is TGTGCTAGTCAATCCCAGGCAGTCATGAGGGCCAAAAACATTCAGTACTTC.

This CDR3 is CASSLGGHSYEQYF. The CDR3 DNA sequence: TGTGCCAGCAGCTTGGGGGGGCACTCCTACGAGCAGTACTTC. This rearrangement joins TRBV5-5 to TRBJ2-7, with D possibly matching TRBD1 (6 bases). CDR3 length equals 14 residues. The germline V and J ends were trimmed by 0 bases and 0 bases, with 7 bases remaining between them. CDR1 and CDR2 from the germline V gene are SGHKS and YYEKEE (reference sequence).

The V and J genes are TRBV27 and TRBJ2-7; possibly TRBD2 for D (8 bases). Trimming pared 4 bases from V and 0 bases from J, leaving 22 bases between. The V gene's germline CDR1 is MNHEY and CDR2 SMNVEV (reference sequence). The CDR3 is 18 residues long. CDR3: CASSYSGGGRFPSYEQYF. CDR3 bases: TGTGCCAGCAGTTATTCGGGAGGGGGCAGATTCCCCTCCTACGAGCAGTACTTC.

This clone showed up just a few times. The J gene is TRBJ1-1, the V gene TRBV28; TRBD1 aligns across 8 bases. V shed 6 bases and J 4 bases; nucleotides not matched to a gene: 7. CDR3 length: 14 residues. Germline V gene data show CDR1 as MDHEN and CDR2 as SYDVKM. CDR3 DNA sequence: TGTGCCAGCAGCCCAGGGGGCGAGGGCACTGAAGCTTTCTTT. It codes for CASSPGGEGTEAFF.

V and J are TRBV11-3 and TRBJ2-1; D might be TRBD1 (5 bases). The V and J ends lost 2 bases and 1 base respectively, with 15 bases between them. The CDR3 length is 17 residues. Germline V CDR1 and CDR2: SGHNT, YENEEA. The chain's CDR3 is CASSLMSGFSSYNEQFF. The CDR3 nucleotides read TGTGCCAGCAGCTTAATGTCAGGGTTTTCGTCCTACAATGAGCAGTTCTTC.

This rearrangement joins TRBV5-5 to TRBJ1-1; D not resolved. This CDR3 comprises 12 residues. V was pared by 7 bases and J by 1 base, with 8 bases between. Germline loops: CDR1 SGHKS, CDR2 YYEKEE (reference sequence). The CDR3 sequence is CASQVWNTEAFF. The CDR3 bases are TGTGCCAGCCAGGTTTGGAACACTGAAGCTTTCTTT.

The chain uses TRBV24-1 and TRBJ2-3; 7 bases fit TRBD2. The CDR3 runs 17 residues. Per germline, CDR1 KGHDR and CDR2 SFDVKD. Trimming removed 7 bases from V and 4 bases from J; junction bases left unmatched: 16. DNA of the CDR3: TGTGCCACCAGCAAGTGGGGGGAGGGCCCAACCTCAGATACGCAGTATTTT. Amino acids: CATSKWGEGPTSDTQYF.

The gene calls are TRBV6-5 and TRBJ1-1, with 12 nucleotides matching TRBD1. Trimming cost V 3 bases and J 4 bases; bases outside gene matches: 6. The CDR3 contains 16 residues. Germline CDR1 reads MNHEY; CDR2 reads SVGAGI. The CDR3 reads CASSYGTGGLVTEAFF. CDR3 DNA sequence: TGTGCCAGCAGTTATGGGACAGGGGGCTTGGTCACTGAAGCTTTCTTT.

This clone appeared once. The gene calls are TRBV28 and TRBJ2-7; 10 bases are a match to TRBD1. The junction had 10 bases not matched to a gene; V was cut back by 5 bases and J by 9 bases. CDR1 and CDR2 from the germline V gene are MDHEN and SYDVKM. The CDR3 spans 14 residues. CDR3 region: CASSHRDRGIVQYF. The CDR3, as DNA: TGTGCCAGCAGTCACCGGGACAGGGGAATAGTGCAGTACTTC.

V is TRBV6-5 and J is TRBJ1-1; the D gene is possibly TRBD1 (6 bases). This CDR3 has 15 amino acids. CDR1 is MNHEY, CDR2 SVGAGI, per germline. V was pared by 2 bases and J by 0 bases, with 10 bases between. CDR3 in amino acids: CASSYRGHLNTEAFF. The CDR3 bases are TGTGCCAGCAGTTACCGGGGACACTTGAACACTGAAGCTTTCTTT.

This clone was seen a single time. The V and J genes are TRBV2 and TRBJ2-2; the match to TRBD1 covers 8 bases. This CDR3 spans 14 amino acids. The J segment lost 5 bases and the V segment lost 5 bases, leaving 4 bases of the junction unmatched. Germline lookup yields CDR1 SNHLY and CDR2 FYNNEI. DNA for the CDR3: TGTGCCAGCAGTTGGACAGGGAATACCGGGGAGCTGTTTTTT. Amino acids: CASSWTGNTGELFF.

As for this clone: Just one base apart from a much larger clone, this may be a read error. The chain employs TRBV19 and TRBJ1-2; possible D gene TRBD1, 6 bases. The CDR3 contains 17 residues. Germline values: CDR1 LNHDA, CDR2 SQIVND (reference sequence). V gave up 4 bases and J gave up 0 bases, with 18 bases separating them. The CDR3 DNA reads as TGTGCCAGTAGTACGGCTTGGGGCAGGACAGCTAACTATGGCTACACCTTC. It yields the protein CASSTAWGRTANYGYTF.

This chain uses TRBV6-6 with TRBJ1-5, with D tentatively TRBD1 (6 bases). This CDR3 spans 14 amino acids. Germline V lookup: CDR1 MNHNY, CDR2 SVGAGI (reference sequence). Deletions cut 7 bases from V and 7 bases from J, with 17 bases between. CDR3 region: CASNNLGGEQPQHF. The CDR3 DNA sequence: TGTGCCAGCAATAACCTCGGGGGCGAACAGCCCCAGCATTTT.

The J gene is TRBJ2-7, the V gene TRBV6-1, with TRBD1 identical over 12 bases. Germline-derived CDR1 and CDR2 are MNHNS and SASEGT. The junction had 14 bases not matched to a gene; V was cut back by 2 bases and J by 6 bases. The CDR3 runs to 18 residues. The CDR3: CASSERWGPGQGAVEQYF. CDR3 DNA: TGTGCCAGCAGTGAACGATGGGGACCGGGACAGGGGGCGGTCGAGCAGTACTTC.

This clone was detected only a few times. The V gene is TRBV6-5, the J gene TRBJ1-2, with a weak D call TRBD1 (6 bases). V lost 5 bases and J lost 5, with 15 bases in between. Germline V gene lookup returns CDR1 MNHEY and CDR2 SVGAGI. The CDR3 totals 14 residues. CDR3 in DNA: TGTGCCAGCAGTCCCGGACAGATGATATATGGCTACACCTTC. Translating gives CASSPGQMIYGYTF.

The rearrangement joins TRBV18 to TRBJ1-1, with D possibly TRBD1 on 6 matching bases. The V end lost 9 bases, the J end lost 4 bases, and 15 bases lay between the germline ends. Germline V CDR1 and CDR2: KGHSH, LQKENI. The CDR3 is made up of 13 amino acids. The CDR3 loop is CASLTGRGTEAFF. Written as DNA, the CDR3 is TGTGCCAGTCTCACAGGGAGGGGCACTGAAGCTTTCTTT.

This chain connects TRBV7-8 to TRBJ1-2; D remains ambiguous. The CDR3 covers 12 residues. V shed 5 bases and J shed 6 bases, with 10 bases lying between them. Per germline, CDR1 SGHVS and CDR2 FQNEAQ. In nucleotides, the CDR3 is TGTGCCAGCAGCCCGGACGGGCATGGCTACACCTTC. Translating gives CASSPDGHGYTF. Full variable domain (rest looked up from reference TRBV7-8 and TRBJ1-2): GAGVSQSPRYKVAKRGQDVALRCDPISGHVSLFWYQQALGQGPEFLTYFQNEAQLDKSGLPSDRFFAERPEGSVSTLKIQRTQQEDSAVYLCASSPDGHGYTFGSGTRLTVV.

The chain has TRBV7-9 and TRBJ2-7, with 9 nucleotides matching TRBD1. Germline V CDR1 and CDR2: SEHNR, FQNEAQ (reference sequence). CDR3 length: 14 residues. The trim removed 1 base at V and 6 bases at J, leaving 4 bases unmatched. DNA of the CDR3: TGTGCCAGCAGCTTAGGGACAGGGGTGGGCGAGCAGTACTTC. Translated, it gives CASSLGTGVGEQYF.

V is TRBV28 and J is TRBJ1-4; possible D gene TRBD1, 5 bases. The ends were cut back, 5 bases at V and 10 bases at J, with 20 bases in the middle. The germline CDR1 and CDR2 sequences are MDHEN and SYDVKM. The CDR3 is 15 residues long. As DNA, the CDR3 is TGTGCCAGCAGTGCCACTACCAGGGTTGCAAGAAAACTGTTTTTT. Protein sequence: CASSATTRVARKLFF.

The chain recombines TRBV5-4 with TRBJ2-2; 11 nucleotides align to TRBD1. V was pared by 5 bases and J by 8 bases, with 8 bases of the junction left unmatched. CDR3 size: 15 residues. Germline CDR1 is SGHNT and CDR2 is YYREEE (reference sequence). CDR3 protein: CASREDRGQAGELFF. In DNA form, the CDR3 reads TGTGCCAGCAGGGAGGACAGGGGGCAAGCGGGGGAGCTGTTTTTT.

The chain joins TRBV29-1 to TRBJ1-1; D not resolved. The ends were cut back, 2 bases at V and 3 bases at J, with 4 bases in the middle. The CDR3 sequence is 11 residues long. Germline V lookup: CDR1 SQVTM, CDR2 ANQGSEA. The DNA for the CDR3 is TGCAGCGTTGAATTGGACACTGAAGCTTTCTTT. The encoded protein is CSVELDTEAFF.